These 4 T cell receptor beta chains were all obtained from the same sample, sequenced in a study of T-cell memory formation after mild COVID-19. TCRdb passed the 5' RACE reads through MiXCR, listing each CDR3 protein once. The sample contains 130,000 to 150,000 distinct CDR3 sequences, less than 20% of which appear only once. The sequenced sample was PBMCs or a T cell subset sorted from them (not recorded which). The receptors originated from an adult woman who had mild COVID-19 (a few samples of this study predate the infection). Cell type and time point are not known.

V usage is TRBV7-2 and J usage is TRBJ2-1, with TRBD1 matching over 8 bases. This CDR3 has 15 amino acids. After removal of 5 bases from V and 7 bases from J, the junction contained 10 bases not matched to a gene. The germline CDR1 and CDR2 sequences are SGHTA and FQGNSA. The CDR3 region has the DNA TGTGCCAGCAGCCCCCTAACGACAGGGGCAAATGAGCAGTTCTTC. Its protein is CASSPLTTGANEQFF.

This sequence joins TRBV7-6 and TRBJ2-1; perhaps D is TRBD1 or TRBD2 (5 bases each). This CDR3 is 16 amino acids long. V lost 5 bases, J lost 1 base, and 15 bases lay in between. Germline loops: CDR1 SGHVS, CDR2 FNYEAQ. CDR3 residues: CASSPRVRGSYNEQFF. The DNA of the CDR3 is TGTGCCAGCAGCCCCAGGGTCCGAGGGTCCTACAATGAGCAGTTCTTC.

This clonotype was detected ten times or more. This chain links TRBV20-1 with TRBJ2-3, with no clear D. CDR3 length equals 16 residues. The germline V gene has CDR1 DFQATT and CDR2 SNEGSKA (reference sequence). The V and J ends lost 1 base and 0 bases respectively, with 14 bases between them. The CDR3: CSARAGEVTSTDTQYF. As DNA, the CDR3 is TGCAGTGCTAGAGCTGGCGAGGTGACTAGCACAGATACGCAGTATTTT.

CDR3 amino acids: CSARVQRRGNTEAFF. The CDR3, as DNA: TGCAGTGCTAGGGTCCAGCGCAGGGGGAACACTGAAGCTTTCTTT. The V call is TRBV20-1, the J call TRBJ1-1; D may be TRBD1 (6 bases). Germline V lookup: CDR1 DFQATT, CDR2 SNEGSKA (reference sequence). V was cut by 3 bases and J by 1 base, with 15 bases left in between. This CDR3 spans 15 amino acids.